The rows below give T cell receptor beta chains drawn from one sample of a study of blood T cell repertoires in COVID-19. TCRdb's table, derived via immunoSEQ multiplex PCR, lists solely in-frame clones and lacks some. The sample carries around 47,000 clones, around 84% recorded once. The sample taken for sequencing was peripheral blood. Receptors originate from a human donor in a cohort sampled during active COVID-19. Both conserved end residues are part of each CDR3. The order of the fields is CDR3 protein, CDR3 DNA, D gene, J gene, V gene, clone size. A D gene is named only where the DNA matches it firmly. Clone size is shown for a subset of rows, as once, few, many or a class of expanded clone.

CDR3: CASSLDRTEGNTIYF
DNA: TGCGCCAGCAGCTTAGACAGGACGGAGGGAAACACCATATATTTT
D: -
J: TRBJ1-3
V: TRBV5-1
size: once

CDR3: CASSLVGGTEAFF
DNA: TGCGCCAGCAGTCTGGTCGGGGGCACTGAAGCTTTCTTT
D: -
J: TRBJ1-1
V: TRBV10-1
size: -

CDR3: CASSPRGGRDTQYF
DNA: TGTGCCAGCAGCCCGCGGGGGGGCCGGGATACGCAGTATTTT
D: TRBD2
J: TRBJ2-3
V: TRBV6-5
size: -

CDR3: CASNDRTGRGADTQYF
DNA: TGTGCCAGCAACGATCGGACAGGGAGAGGGGCAGATACGCAGTATTTT
D: TRBD1
J: TRBJ2-3
V: TRBV28
size: once

CDR3: CASISTREAFF
DNA: TGTGCCAGTATTTCTACCCGTGAAGCTTTCTTT
D: -
J: TRBJ1-1
V: TRBV19
size: -

CDR3: CASSEGQGVEKLFF
DNA: TGTGCCAGCAGTGAAGGGCAGGGGGTTGAAAAACTGTTTTTT
D: TRBD1
J: TRBJ1-4
V: TRBV25-1
size: -

CDR3: CASSLEGAGYGYTF
DNA: TGTGCCAGCAGCTTGGAGGGGGCTGGCTATGGCTACACCTTC
D: TRBD1
J: TRBJ1-2
V: TRBV5-8
size: -

CDR3: CASRTVPGQGIWENSPLHF
DNA: TGTGCCAGCAGAACCGTCCCGGGACAGGGGATATGGGAGAATTCACCCCTCCACTTT
D: TRBD1
J: TRBJ1-6
V: TRBV6-7
size: -

CDR3: CASSYFRGATEAFF
DNA: TGTGCCAGCAGTTACTTTCGGGGGGCCACTGAAGCTTTCTTT
D: -
J: TRBJ1-1
V: TRBV6-5
size: -

CDR3: CASSEQTSRVEQYF
DNA: TGTGCCAGCAGCGAACAGACTAGCCGGGTCGAGCAGTACTTC
D: TRBD2
J: TRBJ2-7
V: TRBV7-2
size: -

CDR3: CASSVYATENSPLHF
DNA: TGTGCCAGCAGCGTATATGCGACAGAAAATTCACCCCTCCACTTT
D: -
J: TRBJ1-6
V: TRBV7-2
size: -

CDR3: CATRAGSSYNSPLHF
DNA: TGTGCCACCCGAGCGGGTTCCTCCTATAATTCACCCCTCCACTTT
D: -
J: TRBJ1-6
V: TRBV6-5
size: -

CDR3: CSVDGGASEKLFF
DNA: TGCAGCGTTGATGGAGGGGCATCCGAAAAACTGTTTTTT
D: -
J: TRBJ1-4
V: TRBV29-1
size: -

CDR3: CASSQVVTSGGMYEQFF
DNA: TGTGCCAGCAGCCAAGTAGTGACTAGCGGGGGGATGTATGAGCAGTTCTTC
D: TRBD2
J: TRBJ2-1
V: TRBV3-1/TRBV3-2
size: -

CDR3: CASSHTGFDTGELFF
DNA: TGCGCCAGCAGCCACACAGGGTTCGACACCGGGGAGCTGTTTTTT
D: -
J: TRBJ2-2
V: TRBV5-1
size: -

CDR3: CASSGDRDTEGAFF
DNA: TGTGCCAGCAGTGGGGACAGGGACACCGAAGGAGCTTTCTTT
D: TRBD1
J: TRBJ1-1
V: TRBV5-6
size: -

CDR3: CASSLDTGFPQHF
DNA: TGTGCCAGCAGCTTAGATACAGGTTTCCCCCAGCATTTT
D: -
J: TRBJ1-5
V: TRBV11-2
size: few

CDR3: CASSSGTGRYTQYF
DNA: TGTGCCAGCAGCTCCGGGACAGGGCGATATACGCAGTATTTT
D: TRBD1
J: TRBJ2-3
V: TRBV6-5
size: -

CDR3: CASSLASGELFF
DNA: TGTGCCAGCAGCCTAGCCTCTGGGGAGCTGTTTTTT
D: -
J: TRBJ2-2
V: TRBV6-5
size: once

CDR3: CASSFENNQETQYF
DNA: TGTGCCAGCAGCTTTGAAAACAACCAAGAGACCCAGTACTTC
D: -
J: TRBJ2-5
V: TRBV13
size: -

CDR3: CSVGGEGTEAFF
DNA: TGCAGCGTTGGGGGAGAGGGTACTGAAGCTTTCTTT
D: -
J: TRBJ1-1
V: TRBV29-1
size: -

CDR3: CASSDGTRTEAFF
DNA: TGTGCCAGCAGCGATGGGACTCGCACTGAAGCTTTCTTT
D: -
J: TRBJ1-1
V: TRBV9
size: -

CDR3: CASSRQGSRNQPQHF
DNA: TGTGCCAGTAGCCGACAGGGTTCGCGCAATCAGCCCCAGCATTTT
D: TRBD1
J: TRBJ1-5
V: TRBV19
size: -

CDR3: CASSFRPQDNYGYTF
DNA: TGTGCTAGCAGCTTTAGGCCACAGGATAACTATGGCTACACCTTC
D: -
J: TRBJ1-2
V: TRBV7-7
size: few

CDR3: CSASPLAGSTDTQYF
DNA: TGCAGTGCTAGTCCACTAGCGGGGAGCACAGATACGCAGTATTTT
D: TRBD2
J: TRBJ2-3
V: TRBV20-1
size: -

CDR3: CASSIQGRSGGYTF
DNA: TGTGCCAGCAGCATACAGGGGAGGTCGGGTGGCTACACCTTC
D: TRBD1
J: TRBJ1-2
V: TRBV7-9
size: -

CDR3: CASSFLSNQPQHF
DNA: TGCGCCAGCAGCTTTCTTAGCAATCAGCCCCAGCATTTT
D: -
J: TRBJ1-5
V: TRBV5-1
size: -

CDR3: CASSLAGGASYNEQFF
DNA: TGCGCCAGCAGCTTGGCCGGCGGTGCCTCCTACAATGAGCAGTTCTTC
D: -
J: TRBJ2-1
V: TRBV5-1
size: -

CDR3: CASSQGTGTYEQYF
DNA: TGCGCCAGCAGCCAAGGAACGGGAACCTACGAGCAGTACTTC
D: -
J: TRBJ2-7
V: TRBV4-3
size: -

CDR3: CASSQAPSGGTGDTQYF
DNA: TGCGCCAGCAGCCAAGCACCCAGCGGGGGAACAGGGGATACGCAGTATTTT
D: TRBD2
J: TRBJ2-3
V: TRBV4-3
size: once

CDR3: CASSPGTGAPENEKLFF
DNA: TGTGCCAGCAGCCCCGGGACAGGGGCACCAGAAAATGAAAAACTGTTTTTT
D: TRBD1
J: TRBJ1-4
V: TRBV6-2/TRBV6-3
size: -

CDR3: CASSERQIGYTF
DNA: TGTGCCAGCAGTGAGAGACAAATTGGCTACACCTTC
D: -
J: TRBJ1-2
V: TRBV2
size: -

CDR3: CASKITPNTEAFF
DNA: TGTGCCAGCAAGATAACACCGAACACTGAAGCTTTCTTT
D: -
J: TRBJ1-1
V: TRBV6-5
size: -

CDR3: CASSIQGAIEKLFF
DNA: TGTGCCAGTAGTATCCAGGGGGCGATTGAAAAACTGTTTTTT
D: TRBD1
J: TRBJ1-4
V: TRBV19
size: -

CDR3: CASSFGRNTEAFF
DNA: TGCGCCAGCAGCTTCGGTCGGAACACTGAAGCTTTCTTT
D: -
J: TRBJ1-1
V: TRBV5-1
size: -

CDR3: CASSSWRRRGIYGYTF
DNA: TGCGCCAGCAGCTCGTGGAGAAGGCGGGGGATTTATGGCTACACCTTC
D: -
J: TRBJ1-2
V: TRBV5-1
size: -

CDR3: CAISERDQETQYF
DNA: TGTGCCATCAGTGAGCGGGATCAAGAGACCCAGTACTTC
D: -
J: TRBJ2-5
V: TRBV10-3
size: -

CDR3: CASSSNVADRWSHEQFF
DNA: TGTGCCAGCAGCTCGAATGTGGCTGACAGGTGGTCACATGAGCAGTTCTTC
D: -
J: TRBJ2-1
V: TRBV7-9
size: -

CDR3: CASSSPTGMGYGYTF
DNA: TGTGCCAGCAGCTCACCGACAGGGATGGGCTATGGCTACACCTTC
D: TRBD1
J: TRBJ1-2
V: TRBV5-4
size: -

CDR3: CASHLGGGPHNEQFF
DNA: TGTGCCAGCCACCTGGGGGGAGGGCCTCACAATGAGCAGTTCTTC
D: TRBD2
J: TRBJ2-1
V: TRBV27
size: -

CDR3: CASSLVSGGRTDTQYF
DNA: TGCGCCAGCAGCTTGGTTAGCGGGGGACGCACAGATACGCAGTATTTT
D: TRBD2
J: TRBJ2-3
V: TRBV5-1
size: few

CDR3: CASRISGGAGEQFF
DNA: TGTGCCAGCAGAATTAGCGGGGGGGCCGGAGAGCAGTTCTTC
D: TRBD2
J: TRBJ2-1
V: TRBV11-2
size: few

CDR3: CASSEGAGGAWETQYF
DNA: TGTGCCAGCTCGGAAGGGGCAGGGGGCGCCTGGGAGACCCAGTACTTC
D: TRBD1
J: TRBJ2-5
V: TRBV18
size: once

CDR3: CASSGTGELFF
DNA: TGCGCCAGCTCCGGGACCGGGGAGCTGTTTTTT
D: -
J: TRBJ2-2
V: TRBV5-1
size: -

CDR3: CASSTITDTQYF
DNA: TGTGCCAGTAGTACCATCACAGATACGCAGTATTTT
D: -
J: TRBJ2-3
V: TRBV19
size: -

CDR3: CASGGQGATGELFF
DNA: TGTGCCAGCGGGGGACAGGGGGCCACCGGGGAGCTGTTTTTT
D: TRBD1
J: TRBJ2-2
V: TRBV6-5
size: -

CDR3: CASSLTPQTGGDGYTF
DNA: TGTGCCAGCAGTTTAACCCCACAGACAGGGGGCGATGGCTACACCTTC
D: TRBD1
J: TRBJ1-2
V: TRBV28
size: once

CDR3: CSANPEETQYF
DNA: TGCAGTGCTAATCCTGAAGAGACCCAGTACTTC
D: -
J: TRBJ2-5
V: TRBV20-1
size: -

CDR3: CASSFRQGKEEKLFF
DNA: TGTGCCAGTAGTTTCCGACAGGGAAAAGAAGAAAAACTGTTTTTT
D: TRBD1
J: TRBJ1-4
V: TRBV19
size: -

CDR3: CASSQLAGGLNEQFF
DNA: TGTGCCAGCAGCCAACTAGCGGGGGGCCTCAATGAGCAGTTCTTC
D: TRBD2
J: TRBJ2-1
V: TRBV3-1/TRBV3-2
size: -

CDR3: CASSLVGTGKSPLHF
DNA: TGTGCCAGCAGCCTAGTCGGGACAGGGAAATCACCCCTCCACTTT
D: TRBD1
J: TRBJ1-6
V: TRBV7-8
size: -